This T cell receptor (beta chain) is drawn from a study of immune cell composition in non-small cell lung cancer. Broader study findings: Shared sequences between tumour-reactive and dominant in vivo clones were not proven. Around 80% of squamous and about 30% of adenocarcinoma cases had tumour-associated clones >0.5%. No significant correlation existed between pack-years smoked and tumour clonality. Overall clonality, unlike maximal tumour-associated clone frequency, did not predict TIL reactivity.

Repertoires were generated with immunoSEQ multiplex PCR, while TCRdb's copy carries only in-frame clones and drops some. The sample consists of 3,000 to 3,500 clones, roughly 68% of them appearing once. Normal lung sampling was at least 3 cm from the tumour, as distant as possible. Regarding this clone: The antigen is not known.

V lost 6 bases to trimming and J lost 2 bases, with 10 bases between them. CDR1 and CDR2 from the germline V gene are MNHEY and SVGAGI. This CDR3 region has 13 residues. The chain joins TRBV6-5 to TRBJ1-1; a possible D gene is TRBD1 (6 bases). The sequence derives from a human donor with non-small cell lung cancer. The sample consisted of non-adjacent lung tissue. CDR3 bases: TGTGCCAGCAGGGGGGCGAGCAACACTGAAGCTTTCTTT. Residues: CASRGASNTEAFF.